The rows below give T cell receptor beta chains drawn from one sample of a study of blood T cell repertoires in COVID-19. Using immunoSEQ multiplex PCR, the repertoire was profiled, and TCRdb retains in-frame clones only, with some absent. This table has some 150,000 clones, 80% to 90% appearing once. The sample consisted of peripheral blood. These receptors were obtained from a man aged 40-49 years with acute or convalescent COVID-19. The CDR3 runs from the conserved cysteine through the conserved F or W. A D gene is named only where the DNA matches it firmly. Expanded clones are given a class, and other clones once, few, many or no size at all.

J,V,size,D,DNA,CDR3
TRBJ1-2,TRBV5-1,NA,NA,TGCGCCAGCAGCACGGGGGAGGGCTATGGCTACACCTTC,CASSTGEGYGYTF
TRBJ1-5,TRBV19,once,TRBD1,TGTGCCACCTGGACAGGGACAAACAATCAGCCCCAGCATTTT,CATWTGTNNQPQHF
TRBJ2-1,TRBV19,NA,NA,TGTGCCAGTAGTACGCAGACAACCCAGCAGTTCTTC,CASSTQTTQQFF
TRBJ2-2,TRBV7-9,NA,NA,TGTGCCAGCAGCTCGACAGGAGGAGTCGGGGAGCTGTTTTTT,CASSSTGGVGELFF
TRBJ1-1,TRBV6-5,NA,TRBD1,TGTGCCAGCAGTTGGACAGGGGGTTCAGCTTTCTTT,CASSWTGGSAFF
TRBJ2-3,TRBV6-2/TRBV6-3,NA,NA,TGTGCCAGCAGTTACCCGGAGGGCCGGGATGGGACGCAGTATTTT,CASSYPEGRDGTQYF
TRBJ1-5,TRBV2,NA,TRBD1,TGTGCCAGCAGACCCGGACAGGCCAATCAGCCCCAGCATTTT,CASRPGQANQPQHF
TRBJ1-3,TRBV29-1,NA,NA,TGCAGCGTTTTCGTCGCAGGGACAAACTCTGGAAACACCATATATTTT,CSVFVAGTNSGNTIYF
TRBJ1-5,TRBV5-6,NA,NA,TGTGCCAGCAGCTTCGGGGATCGAGGCAATCAGCCCCAGCATTTT,CASSFGDRGNQPQHF
TRBJ2-3,TRBV12-3/TRBV12-4,NA,NA,TGTGCCAGCAGTCCCGCCCCGGGAAATACGCAGTATTTT,CASSPAPGNTQYF
TRBJ1-1,TRBV6-5,NA,NA,TGTGCCAGCAGTATTGGGACACAGAACACTGAAGCTTTCTTT,CASSIGTQNTEAFF
TRBJ1-2,TRBV12-3/TRBV12-4,NA,TRBD1,TGTGCCAGCACCAGCCGGGACAGCTCCACCTTC,CASTSRDSSTF
TRBJ2-1,TRBV7-9,NA,TRBD2,TGTGCCAGCAGCTGGGGGACTAGCGGAGCGGAGCAGTTCTTC,CASSWGTSGAEQFF
TRBJ1-1,TRBV7-6,NA,NA,TGTGCCAGCAGCTTAGCGGGGGGAGAGACCACTGAAGCTTTCTTT,CASSLAGGETTEAFF
TRBJ2-7,TRBV5-4,once,TRBD2,TGTGCCAGCAGCTGGGGGGGTTACTCATCCTACGAGCAGTACTTC,CASSWGGYSSYEQYF
TRBJ2-7,TRBV13,NA,NA,TGTGCCAGCAGCTCCCGATCGACAATCTACGAGCAGTACTTC,CASSSRSTIYEQYF
TRBJ2-1,TRBV7-3,NA,NA,TGTGCCAGCAGCCCGATTCCAGGGAACTCCTACAATGAGCAGTTCTTC,CASSPIPGNSYNEQFF
TRBJ1-3,TRBV4-2,few,NA,TGTGCCAGCAGCCAGCTCACCAAGAGCTCTGGAAACACCATATATTTT,CASSQLTKSSGNTIYF
TRBJ2-7,TRBV7-3,once,NA,TGTGCCAGCAGCTTACCCCCTAGTTCTCAGCAGTACTTC,CASSLPPSSQQYF
TRBJ1-1,TRBV29-1,once,NA,TGCAGCGCAGAGACAGGCCTTGAAGCTTTCTTT,CSAETGLEAFF
TRBJ1-2,TRBV24-1,once,TRBD1,TGTGCCACCAGTGCTCCCCAGGGGGCGAACTATGGCTACACCTTC,CATSAPQGANYGYTF
TRBJ1-5,TRBV7-8,NA,NA,TGTGCCAGCAGCTTAGGATCCGGGCAGCCCCAGCATTTT,CASSLGSGQPQHF
TRBJ1-2,TRBV10-2,NA,NA,TGCGCCAGCAGCCCGACAGGACCTCAGACGGGCTACACCTTC,CASSPTGPQTGYTF
TRBJ1-3,TRBV30,few,NA,TGTGCCTGGAGTGTAGGGGCCCGCGTAGGAAACACCATATATTTT,CAWSVGARVGNTIYF
TRBJ1-6,TRBV6-1,NA,TRBD1,TGTGCCAGCAGTGAAGGAGGGGGCGATAATTCACCCCTCCACTTT,CASSEGGGDNSPLHF
TRBJ1-1,TRBV5-4,NA,NA,TGTGCCAGCAGCCCCCGGACAGCCACGAACACTGAAGCTTTCTTT,CASSPRTATNTEAFF
TRBJ2-2,TRBV5-1,NA,NA,TGCGCCACCCACAGGGAGACGGCCACCGGGGAGCTGTTTTTT,CATHRETATGELFF
TRBJ1-4,TRBV9,NA,TRBD1,TGTGCCAGCAGCGTCGGGACAGGGGGTTTAATTCTGGAAAAACTGTTTTTT,CASSVGTGGLILEKLFF
TRBJ2-2,TRBV24-1,few,NA,TGTGCCACCAGTGCCGGTGAGCGGGACACCGGGGAGCTGTTTTTT,CATSAGERDTGELFF
TRBJ2-3,TRBV5-6,NA,TRBD2,TGTGCCAGCAGCTCATTCCACCTAGCGGGGGTTAATACAGATACGCAGTATTTT,CASSSFHLAGVNTDTQYF